This TCR beta chain was retrieved from a study of multiple sclerosis patients with progressive multifocal leukoencephalopathy. Every PCR reaction included synthetic inline CDR3 controls for all V-J pairings. Only in-frame clones appear in the TCRdb table, and some are missing; sequencing was by immunoSEQ multiplex PCR. The sample holds tens of thousands of clones, approximately 90% seen once. Sample time point: before natalizumab initiation. Germline V gene lookup returns CDR1 LNHDA and CDR2 SQIVND (reference sequence). V trimming: 4 bases; J trimming: 4 bases; junction bases outside the gene matches: 9. The CDR3 is 16 amino acids.

The sequence was collected from a human donor with multiple sclerosis. The sample comprised PBMCs. V gene TRBV19 combines with J gene TRBJ1-3; 8 bases align to TRBD1. In nucleotides, the CDR3 is TGTGCCAGTAGTAACTCGGACAGGGCAGCGGGAAACACCATATATTTT. It encodes CASSNSDRAAGNTIYF.